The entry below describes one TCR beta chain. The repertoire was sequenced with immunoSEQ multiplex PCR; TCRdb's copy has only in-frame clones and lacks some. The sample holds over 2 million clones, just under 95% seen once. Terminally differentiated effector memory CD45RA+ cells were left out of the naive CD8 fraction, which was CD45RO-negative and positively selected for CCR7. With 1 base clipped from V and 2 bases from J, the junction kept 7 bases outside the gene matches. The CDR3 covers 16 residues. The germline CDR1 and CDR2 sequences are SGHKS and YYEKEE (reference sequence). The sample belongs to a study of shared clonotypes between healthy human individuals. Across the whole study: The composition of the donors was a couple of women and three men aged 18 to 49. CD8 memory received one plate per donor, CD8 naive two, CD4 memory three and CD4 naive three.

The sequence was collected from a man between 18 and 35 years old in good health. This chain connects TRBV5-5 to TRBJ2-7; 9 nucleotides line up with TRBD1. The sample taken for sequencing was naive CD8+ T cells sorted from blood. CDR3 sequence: CASSLIGTGTTYEQYF. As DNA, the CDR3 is TGTGCCAGCAGCTTGATTGGGACAGGGACGACCTACGAGCAGTACTTC.